The present entry profiles one TCR beta chain with its context. The data originate from a study of T cell responses to AZD1222 COVID-19 vaccine. CDR3 size: 17 residues. Germline V gene sequence: CDR1 LGHNA, CDR2 YSLEER. V lost 1 base and J lost 5; bases outside the gene matches: 12. The repertoire was sequenced with immunoSEQ multiplex PCR; TCRdb's copy has only in-frame clones and lacks some. The sample consists of roughly 130,000 clones, roughly nine tenths of them appearing once. The sample consisted of peripheral blood, taken on day 0 of AZD1222 vaccination. The chain combines TRBV4-3 with TRBJ1-2; TRBD1 matches 8 bases. The sequence was obtained from an adult in good health. The CDR3 nucleotides are TGCGCCAGCAGCCAAGGTTCCTCGTACAGGGGGGGATATGGCTACACCTTC. Protein sequence: CASSQGSSYRGGYGYTF.